The next 30 T cell receptor beta chains were all read from a single sample in a study of read filtering for tumor transcriptome and immune sequencing. This library used roughly 430 ng RNA and molecular barcoded adaptors spanning alpha/delta and beta/gamma chains. Each CDR3 protein gets one entry after TCRdb re-called the reads with MiXCR. The profile covers around 130,000 distinct CDR3 sequences, with roughly 13% appearing a single time and approximately 8% taken by the ten largest. Sequencing used a population of CD138-negative cells sorted from bone marrow. The receptors come from a donor aged 40 or over with multiple myeloma.

This clonotype was seen ten or more times. The J gene is TRBJ2-1, the V gene TRBV25-1, with a weak D call TRBD2 (5 bases). Germline loops: CDR1 MGHDK, CDR2 SYGVNS. CDR3 length: 17 amino acids. The ends were cut back, 4 bases at V and 8 bases at J, with 24 bases in the middle. This CDR3 is CASSGPASDFPADEQFF. CDR3 DNA: TGTGCCAGCAGTGGACCAGCGTCGGACTTCCCGGCGGATGAGCAGTTCTTC.

The CDR3 nucleotides read TGCAGCGTTGTCCGTAGGGGCTCCTACAGTAAGCAGTTCTTC. This codes for CSVVRRGSYSKQFF. This sequence joins TRBV29-1 and TRBJ2-1, with a possible D match to TRBD1 (5 bases). This CDR3 is 14 amino acids long. V dropped 4 bases and J dropped 11 bases, with 21 bases sitting between them. CDR1 and CDR2 from the germline V gene are SQVTM and ANQGSEA.

This clonotype was recorded at least ten times. The CDR3 region is CASSGNPTDEQFF. CDR3 DNA: TGTGCCAGCAGTGGGAACCCAACGGATGAGCAGTTCTTC. The V call is TRBV2, the J call TRBJ2-1; no firm D call. V was trimmed by 4 bases and J by 8 bases, leaving 12 bases between them. The CDR3 runs 13 residues. The germline gives CDR1 SNHLY, CDR2 FYNNEI.

Ten or more counts support this clonotype. This chain uses TRBV5-1 with TRBJ1-5, with D hard to call. V was pared by 3 bases and J by 6 bases, with 10 bases between. Germline CDR1 SGHRS, CDR2 YFSETQ. CDR3 length: 13 residues. CDR3 sequence: CASSSRYGQPQHF. In nucleotides, the CDR3 is TGCGCCAGCAGCTCAAGATATGGTCAGCCCCAGCATTTT.

This clonotype came up many times. J is TRBJ2-4 and V is TRBV7-9, with D hard to call. The germline gives CDR1 SEHNR, CDR2 FQNEAQ (reference sequence). V lost 1 base and J 9 bases, leaving 19 bases between the germline ends. The CDR3 has 16 residues. CDR3 loop: CASSLVVGSGSAIQYF. For the CDR3, the DNA is TGTGCCAGCAGCTTAGTGGTAGGCTCGGGTAGTGCCATTCAGTACTTC. Full variable domain (rest looked up from reference TRBV7-9 and TRBJ2-4): DTGVSQNPRHKITKRGQNVTFRCDPISEHNRLYWYRQTLGQGPEFLTYFQNEAQLEKSRLLSDRFSAERPKGSFSTLEIQRTEQGDSAMYLCASSLVVGSGSAIQYFGAGTRLSVL.

This clonotype was counted many times. The CDR3: CASSQVRGTEAFF. The CDR3 DNA is TGTGCCAGCAGCCAAGTCAGGGGGACTGAAGCTTTCTTT. The chain carries TRBV14 and TRBJ1-1, with 7 bases lining up with TRBD1. The CDR3 extends over 13 amino acids. V shed 1 base and J 5 bases; nucleotides not matched to a gene: 1. In germline, CDR1 is SGHDN, CDR2 FVKESK.

This clonotype was found a few times. This rearrangement joins TRBV7-9 to TRBJ2-4, with D perhaps being TRBD1 or TRBD2 (5 bases each). The CDR3 length is 16 residues. Germline lookup yields CDR1 SEHNR and CDR2 FQNEAQ (reference sequence). The V gene lost 5 bases and the J gene lost 12 bases, with 26 bases spanning the gap. The CDR3: CASSLPWGRRAGTQYF. The CDR3 DNA sequence: TGTGCCAGCAGCCTCCCGTGGGGACGCAGAGCTGGAACTCAGTACTTC.

This clonotype was observed at least ten times. One base away lies a much larger clone, so this may be a sequencing read error. This chain connects TRBV4-3 to TRBJ2-1; TRBD2 matches 9 bases. The CDR3 covers 18 residues. The germline V gene has CDR1 LGHNA and CDR2 YSLEER. The CDR3 loop reads CASSQDWKLAGSYNEQLF. CDR3 nucleotides: TGCGCCAGCAGCCAAGATTGGAAACTAGCGGGCTCCTACAATGAGCAGCTCTTC.

This clonotype showed up many times. V gene TRBV6-5 combines with J gene TRBJ2-1, with D perhaps matching TRBD1 or TRBD2 (7 bases each). This CDR3 contains 14 residues. The ends were cut back, 5 bases at V and 8 bases at J, with 16 bases in the middle. The germline CDR1 and CDR2 sequences are MNHEY and SVGAGI. The CDR3 reads CASSGGGGLYEQFF. For the CDR3, the DNA is TGTGCCAGCAGTGGGGGAGGGGGCTTGTATGAGCAGTTCTTC.

This clonotype came up many times. The rearrangement links TRBV29-1 to TRBJ2-7; no firm D call. Trimming took 0 bases from V and 0 from J, leaving 6 bases between them. The CDR3 runs to 13 residues. CDR1 and CDR2 from the germline V gene are SQVTM and ANQGSEA. CDR3 coding DNA: TGCAGCGTTGAAGATGGTCGCTCCTACGAGCAGTACTTC. It specifies CSVEDGRSYEQYF.

This clonotype came up many times. The chain joins TRBV13 to TRBJ2-3; D is possibly TRBD1 (6 bases). Germline V lookup: CDR1 PRHDT, CDR2 FYEKMQ (reference sequence). There are 15 residues in the CDR3. V lost 0 bases and J 4 bases, leaving 11 bases between the germline ends. The CDR3 region has the DNA TGTGCCAGCAGCTTAGGACAGGGTCCCCCAGATACGCAGTATTTT. Translating gives CASSLGQGPPDTQYF.

Regarding this clonotype: A much bigger clone sits one base away, suggesting this may be a read error. The chain links TRBV2 to TRBJ2-7; no clear D gene. Germline CDR1 reads SNHLY; CDR2 reads FYNNEI. The CDR3 covers 14 residues. V was trimmed by 7 bases and J by 3 bases, leaving 16 bases between them. CDR3 sequence (DNA): TGTGCCAGCATCAGCCTCCTAAGTAGCTACGAGCAGTACTTC. Its translation: CASISLLSSYEQYF.

This clonotype appeared many times. The chain employs TRBV7-2 and TRBJ2-1, with 9 bases matching TRBD2. V lost 2 bases to trimming and J lost 6 bases; unmatched junction nucleotides: 8. Germline CDR1 and CDR2: SGHTA and FQGNSA. The CDR3 consists of 16 residues. CDR3 DNA: TGTGCCAGCAGCTTACAGCCTAGCGGGACTAGCAATGAGCAGTTCTTC. Its protein is CASSLQPSGTSNEQFF.

This clonotype came up many times. This chain uses TRBV14 with TRBJ2-1; TRBD2 aligns across 11 bases. CDR3 length: 15 residues. The V gene's germline CDR1 is SGHDN and CDR2 FVKESK. Trimming took 4 bases from V and 7 from J; bases not matched to a gene: 6. CDR3 sequence: CASSPLAGATNEQFF. CDR3 nucleotides: TGTGCCAGCAGCCCACTAGCGGGGGCTACTAATGAGCAGTTCTTC.

This clonotype was counted at least ten times. The chain carries TRBV20-1 and TRBJ2-7; 11 bases are a match to TRBD2. The CDR3 runs 14 residues. The junction had 0 bases not matched to a gene; V was cut back by 0 bases and J by 2 bases. The germline V gene has CDR1 DFQATT and CDR2 SNEGSKA (reference sequence). The CDR3 is CSARDSGRAYEQYF. The DNA for the CDR3 is TGCAGTGCTAGAGATAGCGGGAGGGCCTACGAGCAGTACTTC.

This clonotype was seen only a few times. This chain connects TRBV7-3 to TRBJ2-3, with TRBD2 matching over 8 bases. Germline assignment: CDR1 SGHTA and CDR2 FQGTGA. V trimming: 0 bases; J trimming: 6 bases; junction bases outside the gene matches: 11. CDR3 length: 17 residues. The CDR3 sequence is CASSLTQSGLAGDTQYF. DNA of the CDR3: TGTGCCAGCAGCTTAACCCAAAGCGGACTAGCCGGGGATACGCAGTATTTT.

There are many counts of this clonotype. The chain has TRBV5-1 and TRBJ2-6; D is perhaps TRBD2 (6 bases). The CDR3 is 15 residues long. CDR1 and CDR2 (germline): SGHRS, YFSETQ. V dropped 7 bases and J dropped 0 bases, with 11 bases sitting between them. The CDR3 region is CASLDGSSGANVLTF. CDR3 coding DNA: TGCGCCAGCCTGGACGGGAGCTCTGGGGCCAACGTCCTGACTTTC.

This clonotype has more than one count but fewer than ten. The chain couples TRBV20-1 to TRBJ2-2; D gene uncertain. Germline V gene sequence: CDR1 DFQATT, CDR2 SNEGSKA (reference sequence). With 2 bases removed from V and 4 bases from J, the gap between germline ends came to 11 bases. CDR3 length equals 14 residues. The CDR3 reads CSARQAWSTGELFF. CDR3 bases: TGCAGTGCTAGACAGGCCTGGAGCACCGGGGAGCTGTTTTTT.

This clonotype was counted at least ten times. The V gene is TRBV6-2 or TRBV6-3, the J gene TRBJ2-1; TRBD2 matches 10 bases. This CDR3 has 17 residues. Germline loops: CDR1 MNHEY, CDR2 SVGEGT. J lost 0 bases, V lost 4 bases, and 6 bases had no gene match. The CDR3 nucleotides read TGTGCCAGCAGTTTTTCTAGCGGGAGAAGCTCCTACAATGAGCAGTTCTTC. This translates into CASSFSSGRSSYNEQFF.

Ten or more counts support this clonotype. The chain uses TRBV10-3 and TRBJ2-4; D is unresolved. Trimming removed 2 bases at V and 3 bases at J, with 8 bases between. Per germline, CDR1 ENHRY and CDR2 SYGVKD. The CDR3 extends over 14 amino acids. CDR3 in DNA: TGTGCCATCAGTGAGGATAGTAGCAAAAACATTCAGTACTTC. Translating it yields CAISEDSSKNIQYF.

This clonotype was observed many times. The chain recombines TRBV7-6 with TRBJ1-5; TRBD1 might be the D (6 bases). Between the trimmed V and J ends, which lost 3 bases and 0 bases, there was a span of 9 bases. The CDR3 consists of 15 residues. Germline V gives CDR1 SGHVS, CDR2 FNYEAQ. CDR3 protein: CASSLGGYSNQPQHF. In nucleotides, the CDR3 is TGTGCCAGCAGCTTGGGGGGCTATAGCAATCAGCCCCAGCATTTT.

This clonotype came up many times. The chain carries TRBV20-1 and TRBJ1-2, with D possibly TRBD1 on 6 matching bases. The CDR3 has 16 amino acids. The V end was cut by 5 bases, the J end by 1 base, with 20 bases between. Germline V gives CDR1 DFQATT, CDR2 SNEGSKA (reference sequence). The CDR3 reads CSASTDRRTLNYGYTF. The CDR3 DNA is TGCAGTGCTTCAACGGACAGACGGACGCTTAACTATGGCTACACCTTC.

Of note for this clonotype: One end of the junction fails to match germline, which may point to a read error. The gene calls are TRBV10-3 and TRBJ1-1; D possibly corresponds to TRBD1 (6 bases). CDR3 size: 15 residues. Per germline, CDR1 ENHRY and CDR2 SYGVKD. In DNA form, the CDR3 reads TGTGCCATCAGTGAGCTAAAGGCGGGGGACACTGAAGCTTACTTT. Protein sequence: CAISELKAGDTEAYF.

This clonotype showed up many times. V is TRBV7-3 and J is TRBJ2-7; a weak D match, TRBD2 (6 bases). V was pared by 2 bases and J by 5 bases, with 16 bases between. The CDR3 consists of 15 residues. Germline CDR1 SGHTA, CDR2 FQGTGA. The DNA of the CDR3 is TGTGCCAGCAGCTTAGCGGACGGGAGTTTTAACGAGCAGTACTTC. Residues: CASSLADGSFNEQYF. The full variable domain, its missing parts supplied by reference TRBV7-3 and TRBJ2-7, is GAGVSQTPSNKVTEKGKYVELRCDPISGHTALYWYRQSLGQGPEFLIYFQGTGAADDSGLPNDRFFAVRPEGSVSTLKIQRTERGDSAVYLCASSLADGSFNEQYFGPGTRLTVT.

This clonotype was counted at least ten times. The CDR3 region is CASSLPSAGGQDTQYF. CDR3 nucleotide sequence: TGTGCCAGCAGTCTACCCTCAGCGGGAGGGCAAGATACGCAGTATTTT. This sequence joins TRBV28 and TRBJ2-3; 10 positions agree with TRBD2. V shed 5 bases and J 5 bases; nucleotides not matched to a gene: 10. This CDR3 comprises 16 residues. Germline CDR1 reads MDHEN; CDR2 reads SYDVKM.

The table lists this clonotype with many counts. The rearrangement links TRBV29-1 to TRBJ2-3; 13 positions agree with TRBD2. This CDR3 spans 15 amino acids. V lost 6 bases, J lost 6 bases, and 9 bases stayed unmatched. Germline-derived CDR1 and CDR2 are SQVTM and ANQGSEA. CDR3 DNA: TGCAGCGTGGGGGGACTAGCGGGACCCACGGATACGCAGTATTTT. It yields the protein CSVGGLAGPTDTQYF.

In regard to this clonotype: A much more abundant neighbour one base away suggests this may be a read error. The chain couples TRBV24-1 to TRBJ2-3; unclear D gene. CDR1 and CDR2 from the germline V gene are KGHDR and SFDVKD. CDR3 length: 13 amino acids. The CDR3 is CASSDQGTDTQYF. The CDR3 DNA reads TGTGCCTCCAGTGATCAAGGCACAGATACGCAGTATTTT.

A note on this clonotype: This sequence may be a read error, since a much larger clone differs from it by one base. The V call is TRBV20-1, the J call TRBJ1-5, with TRBD1 matching 8 bases. The CDR3 loop spans 12 amino acids. Germline CDR1 reads DFQATT; CDR2 reads SNEGSKA (reference sequence). The ends lost 6 bases at V and 5 bases at J; junction bases unmatched: 3. The CDR3 DNA reads as TGCAGTGCCACGGACAGGGATCAGCCCCAGCATTTT. Amino acid sequence: CSATDRDQPQHF.

Many counts were recorded for this clonotype. The rearrangement links TRBV20-1 to TRBJ2-7; 9 nucleotides align to TRBD2. V lost 2 bases to trimming and J lost 5 bases; unmatched junction nucleotides: 10. CDR1 is DFQATT and CDR2 is SNEGSKA in the germline V gene (reference sequence). This CDR3 is 15 amino acids long. The CDR3 bases are TGCAGTGCTAGAAATCCTAAGACTAGCGGTAACGAGCAGTACTTC. This sequence encodes CSARNPKTSGNEQYF.

This clonotype was observed at least ten times. This chain joins TRBV5-1 and TRBJ1-1; D gene uncertain. The germline CDR1 and CDR2 sequences are SGHRS and YFSETQ. This CDR3 contains 13 residues. The germline V and J ends were trimmed by 0 bases and 3 bases, with 6 bases remaining between them. The DNA of the CDR3 is TGCGCCAGCAGCTTGGAACCCGACACTGAAGCTTTCTTT. It is translated as CASSLEPDTEAFF.